The source of this TCR beta chain is a study of blood T cell repertoires in COVID-19 (dated by TCRdb to the early 2020s). For the study in its entirety: Samples from collaborators originated in the United States, Italy and Spain and spanned both the acute and convalescent phases of COVID-19. The material from the prospective study consisted of cDNA or gDNA derived from T cells, B-cell-depleted T cells, or PBMCs. Subjects who had been exposed to COVID-19, were actively infected with it, or had recovered from it provided the deeply sampled blood TCRbeta repertoires that made up the dataset. The repertoires were released in a freely available public database meant as a resource for research on the immune response to SARS-CoV-2. Samples were obtained from the ongoing ImmuneRACE study (first 160 participants) and from about 1,300 subjects provided by 6 global collaborators. Nearly every sample came with metadata listing a de-identified subject ID, COVID-19 status, age in years and sex. Where HLA class I and class II types were available, the types were taken from metadata supplied by the sample provider, not from assay-based typing.

This clone was counted only a few times. What antigen it recognizes has not been identified. Qualities for individual bases were not recorded, and no much larger clone is one base off. Whole blood was collected in K2EDTA tubes by collaborating institutions according to the institutions' own protocols. Collaborator samples were shipped for TCRbeta analysis as frozen whole blood, isolated PBMCs, or DNA extracted from either sample type. TCRbeta CDR3 regions were amplified from genomic DNA by means of the immunoSEQ Assay, a bias-controlled multiplex PCR. On the study's bioinformatics: Within the assay, amplification of reference gene primers was used to estimate how many nucleated cells each sample contained. To quantify the absolute abundance of each unique TCRbeta CDR3 rearrangement, sequence reads were collapsed and filtered. For each sample, productive Simpson clonality was calculated by taking the square root of Simpson's diversity index across productive rearrangements. TCRdb obtained this table from immuneACCESS and retained in-frame rearrangements with V and J assigned. These tables miss some clones; where compared with another copy, unresolved V genes account for less than half of the shortfall, and the remainder is unexplained. The V and J calls and the clone size are those of that table, but D and trimming were determined from the DNA. Present in this sample are under 50,000 clones, nearly 70% of which were seen just once. Roughly 6.3% of the sample is in the top ten clones.

The study at large found these results: The quantity of clinical and demographic metadata differed by source and by participant and was supplied without curation.

Based on the germline V gene, the CDR1 and CDR2 sequences are SGDLS and YYNGEE. The CDR3 spans 16 residues, from the cysteine through the phenylalanine. The kept DNA is CDR3 alone, 48 bases in frame from the first base. Deletion took 4 bases off V and 5 bases off J, with a span of 19 bases between the germline ends. The sequence joins TRBV9 to TRBJ2-1; TRBD1 is a weak D gene call, 6 bases matching. The specimen sequenced was peripheral blood. This sequence was found in an elderly man with acute or convalescent COVID-19. The base sequence is TGTGCCAGCAGCCCGTTAGACAGGACGGGCAACAATGAGCAGTTCTTC. Translated, it gives CASSPLDRTGNNEQFF.